This TCR beta chain stems from a study of blood T cell repertoires in COVID-19. Study overall: Spain, Italy and the United States supplied samples that represented acute and convalescent COVID-19. Sample material is recorded as cDNA or gDNA derived from T cells, B-cell-depleted T cells, or PBMCs.

The CDR3 has 13 amino acids. Germline V gives CDR1 SGHTA, CDR2 FQGTGA. The V segment lost 8 bases and the J segment 0 bases; nucleotides outside the gene matches: 3. The Seattle patients joined while their infection was active and were tracked longitudinally afterward. Original handling: Reference gene primers were amplified, and this amplification served to estimate nucleated cell counts. Method: immunoSEQ multiplex PCR; TCRdb's copy keeps in-frame clones and lacks some. V, J and clone size derive from that table, while D and trimming were established from the DNA sequence. Here the sample spans about 160,000 clones, more than 75% being singletons.

The TCR comes from a woman aged 70-85 years with COVID-19, enrolled during active disease. The genes are TRBV7-3 and TRBJ2-5; 7 nucleotides line up with TRBD1. Material: peripheral blood. As DNA, the CDR3 is TGTGCCAGCGCCGGACAGGACCAAGAGACCCAGTACTTC. This sequence encodes CASAGQDQETQYF. Full variable domain (outside the CDR3, taken from reference TRBV7-3 and TRBJ2-5): GAGVSQTPSNKVTEKGKYVELRCDPISGHTALYWYRQSLGQGPEFLIYFQGTGAADDSGLPNDRFFAVRPEGSVSTLKIQRTERGDSAVYLCASAGQDQETQYFGPGTRLLVL.